Listed below are T cell receptor beta chains from one sample, sequenced in a study of T cells in Graves' hyperthyroidism and ophthalmopathy. TCRdb redid the calling of the multiplex PCR reads with MiXCR, one entry per CDR3 protein. Of 500,000 to 650,000 distinct CDR3 sequences in the sample, about 15% are singletons; the top ten hold roughly 18%. The sample consisted of blood. The receptors derive from a woman aged 18-35 years with Graves' ophthalmopathy. CDR3s include the opening cysteine and the closing phenylalanine or tryptophan. Each record gives: D gene, clone size, J gene, V gene, CDR3 protein, CDR3 DNA. A D gene is named only where the DNA matches it firmly. Size tells how often a clone was seen (once, few, many) or the class of an expanded clone, and some rows leave it out.

D: TRBD1; size: .; J: TRBJ1-6; V: TRBV13; CDR3: CASGQAIPDHSPLHF; DNA: TGTGCCAGCGGACAGGCCATTCCCGACCATTCACCCCTCCACTTT
D: TRBD1; size: .; J: TRBJ2-5; V: TRBV7-9; CDR3: CASMHRGVRETQYF; DNA: TGTGCCAGCATGCACAGGGGTGTCAGAGAGACCCAGTACTTC
D: .; size: many; J: TRBJ1-1; V: TRBV6-1; CDR3: CASSDKGREGRIAEAFF; DNA: TGTGCCAGCAGTGACAAGGGGCGGGAGGGGAGAATAGCTGAAGCTTTCTTT
D: TRBD1; size: many; J: TRBJ1-2; V: TRBV7-3; CDR3: CASSLTRTGGPECGGYTF; DNA: TGTGCCAGCAGCTTAACTCGGACAGGGGGCCCAGAGTGTGGTGGCTACACCTTC
D: .; size: few; J: TRBJ1-1; V: TRBV20-1; CDR3: CSATDRNTEAFF; DNA: TGCAGTGCCACGGACAGGAACACTGAAGCTTTCTTT
D: TRBD1; size: .; J: TRBJ1-1; V: TRBV15; CDR3: CATSRPVTGVNTEAFF; DNA: TGTGCCACCAGCAGACCCGTGACAGGGGTGAACACTGAAGCTTTCTTT
D: TRBD1; size: .; J: TRBJ1-4; V: TRBV6-1; CDR3: CASTTPGQGNEKLFF; DNA: TGTGCCAGCACGACACCGGGACAGGGTAATGAAAAACTGTTTTTT
D: .; size: many; J: TRBJ2-5; V: TRBV30; CDR3: CAWTSVRDQETQYF; DNA: TGTGCCTGGACTTCGGTCAGGGATCAAGAGACCCAGTACTTC
D: .; size: many; J: TRBJ1-3; V: TRBV6-1; CDR3: CASSEAGRPGNTIYF; DNA: TGTGCCAGCAGTGAAGCAGGACGACCTGGAAACACCATATATTTT
D: .; size: .; J: TRBJ2-3; V: TRBV20-1; CDR3: CSARLADTQYF; DNA: TGCAGTGCTAGACTAGCTGATACGCAGTATTTT
D: TRBD2; size: many; J: TRBJ2-1; V: TRBV24-1; CDR3: CATSNLAGAAPNEQFF; DNA: TGTGCCACCAGTAACTTAGCGGGGGCCGCCCCCAATGAGCAGTTCTTC
D: .; size: many; J: TRBJ2-3; V: TRBV5-5; CDR3: CASSQYGDTQYF; DNA: TGTGCCAGCAGCCAGTATGGGGATACGCAGTATTTT
D: .; size: many; J: TRBJ2-1; V: TRBV20-1; CDR3: CSAALFGEQFF; DNA: TGCAGTGCGGCGCTCTTCGGCGAGCAGTTCTTC
D: .; size: few; J: TRBJ1-1; V: TRBV3-1; CDR3: CASSQLGTEAFF; DNA: TGTGCCAGCAGCCAGCTAGGCACTGAAGCTTTCTTT
D: TRBD2; size: many; J: TRBJ2-1; V: TRBV5-1; CDR3: CASSLEGGGAHEQFF; DNA: TGCGCCAGCAGCTTGGAGGGCGGGGGGGCCCATGAGCAGTTCTTC
D: TRBD1; size: many; J: TRBJ1-5; V: TRBV11-2; CDR3: CASSLRQGRQPQHF; DNA: TGTGCCAGCAGCTTAAGACAGGGCCGACAGCCCCAGCATTTT
D: .; size: many; J: TRBJ1-1; V: TRBV4-1; CDR3: CASSQITRLNTEAFF; DNA: TGCGCCAGCAGCCAAATAACCCGGTTGAACACTGAAGCTTTCTTT
D: .; size: .; J: TRBJ1-1; V: TRBV7-9; CDR3: CASSFPGSTTEAFF; DNA: TGTGCCAGCAGCTTTCCGGGGAGTACCACTGAAGCTTTCTTT
D: .; size: few; J: TRBJ1-1; V: TRBV6-1; CDR3: CASSEQRQLPNTEAFF; DNA: TGTGCCAGCAGTGAACAGCGACAGCTTCCGAACACTGAAGCTTTCTTT
D: TRBD1; size: many; J: TRBJ2-5; V: TRBV27; CDR3: CASSLQGDGTQYF; DNA: TGTGCCAGCAGTTTACAGGGGGACGGGACCCAGTACTTC
D: .; size: .; J: TRBJ2-7; V: TRBV19; CDR3: CASSAITGDTSYEQYF; DNA: TGTGCCAGTAGTGCCATCACAGGTGACACGAGCTACGAGCAGTACTTC
D: .; size: .; J: TRBJ1-3; V: TRBV3-1; CDR3: CASSQGKTGIYF; DNA: TGTGCCAGCAGCCAAGGGAAGACAGGAATATATTTT
D: .; size: many; J: TRBJ2-1; V: TRBV4-3; CDR3: CASSQDGRTAYNEQFF; DNA: TGCGCCAGCAGCCAAGATGGACGGACAGCCTACAATGAGCAGTTCTTC
D: .; size: few; J: TRBJ2-7; V: TRBV6-1; CDR3: CASSEAVHDEQYF; DNA: TGTGCCAGCAGTGAAGCGGTTCATGACGAGCAGTACTTC
D: TRBD1; size: many; J: TRBJ2-7; V: TRBV29-1; CDR3: CSVEAGQAYEQYF; DNA: TGCAGCGTTGAAGCGGGACAGGCCTACGAGCAGTACTTC